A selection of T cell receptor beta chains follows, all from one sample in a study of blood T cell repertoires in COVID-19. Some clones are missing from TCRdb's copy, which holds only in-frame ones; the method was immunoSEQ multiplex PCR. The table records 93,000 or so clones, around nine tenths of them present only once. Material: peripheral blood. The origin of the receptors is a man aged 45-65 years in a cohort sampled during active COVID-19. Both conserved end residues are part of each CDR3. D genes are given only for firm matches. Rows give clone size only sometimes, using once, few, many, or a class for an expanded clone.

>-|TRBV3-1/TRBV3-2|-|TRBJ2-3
TGTGCCAGCAGCCAAGAAAAGACTACTAGCACAGATACGCAGTATTTT
CASSQEKTTSTDTQYF
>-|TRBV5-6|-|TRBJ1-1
TGTGCCAGCAGCCAGGACGGGAAGAACACTGAAGCTTTCTTT
CASSQDGKNTEAFF
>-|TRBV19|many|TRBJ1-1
TGTGCCAGTAGCCCAGAGGGTCACACCCGGGACTTGAACACTGAAGCTTTCTTT
CASSPEGHTRDLNTEAFF
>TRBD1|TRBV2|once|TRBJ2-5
TGTGCCAGCAGACGGACAGGGACGCAAGAGACCCAGTACTTC
CASRRTGTQETQYF
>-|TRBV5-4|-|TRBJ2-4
TGTGCCAGCAGCTTGCCCCGGGACACCCAAAACATTCAGTACTTC
CASSLPRDTQNIQYF
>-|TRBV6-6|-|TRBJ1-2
TGTGCCAGCAGCCCGGACATGCGAAATGGCTACACCTTC
CASSPDMRNGYTF
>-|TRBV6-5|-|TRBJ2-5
TGTGCCAGCCTGGGGCCAGGGGAGACCCAGTACTTC
CASLGPGETQYF
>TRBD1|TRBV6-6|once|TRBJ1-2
TGTGCCATCACCGGACAGGGGAACAACTATGGCTACACCTTC
CAITGQGNNYGYTF
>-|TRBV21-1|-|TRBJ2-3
TGTGCCAGCAGCCAGATGGCGAAGGTTTTGCGGGGGGATTGCACAGATACGCAGTATTTT
CASSQMAKVLRGDCTDTQYF
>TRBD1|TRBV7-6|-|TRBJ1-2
TGTGCCAGCAGCTTATTTCCCGACAGGGGGCATAGTGGCTACACCTTC
CASSLFPDRGHSGYTF
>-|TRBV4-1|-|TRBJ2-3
TGCGCCAGCAGCCCCTTCTCTAGGGGGGGTAGCACAGATACGCAGTATTTT
CASSPFSRGGSTDTQYF
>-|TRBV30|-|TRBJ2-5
TGTGCCTGGAGAGAAAAGACAGAGCCAGAGACCCAGTACTTC
CAWREKTEPETQYF
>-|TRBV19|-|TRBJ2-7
TGTGCCAGTAGTCCCGGTCCCACCTACGAGCAGTACTTC
CASSPGPTYEQYF
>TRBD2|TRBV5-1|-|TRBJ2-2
TGCGCCAGCAGCTTGGTGCCAGCGGGGGCCCCCGGGGAGCTGTTTTTT
CASSLVPAGAPGELFF
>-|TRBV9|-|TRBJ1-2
TGTGCCAGCAGCGTACGCGGGGATCCTGACTATGGCTACACCTTC
CASSVRGDPDYGYTF
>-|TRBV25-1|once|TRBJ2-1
TGTGCCAGCAGTGACCCCCGTTTCGTCTACAATGAGCAGTTCTTC
CASSDPRFVYNEQFF
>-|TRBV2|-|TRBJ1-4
TGTGCCAGCAGTCTAACTCGGGAAAAACTGTTTTTT
CASSLTREKLFF
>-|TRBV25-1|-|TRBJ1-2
TGTGCCAGCAGGGCGGTAGACTATGGCTACACCTTC
CASRAVDYGYTF
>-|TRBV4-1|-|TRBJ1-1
TGCGCCAGCAGCCAAGATGATGGGGCGGGAGGCACTGAAGCTTTCTTT
CASSQDDGAGGTEAFF
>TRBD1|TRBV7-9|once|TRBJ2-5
TGTGCCAGCAGCTTAGGGGGGACAGCGCCCGAGCAAGAGACCCAGTACTTC
CASSLGGTAPEQETQYF
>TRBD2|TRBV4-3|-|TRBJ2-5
TGCGCCAGCAGCCAAGGGGGGGGGCAAGAGACCCAGTACTTC
CASSQGGGQETQYF
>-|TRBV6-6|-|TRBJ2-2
TGTGCCAGTAGTCGAGGAAGGGGTGAAGGCCGGACCGGGGAGCTGTTTTTT
CASSRGRGEGRTGELFF
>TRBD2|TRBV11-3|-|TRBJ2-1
TGTGCCAGCAGCTTAGAGGCGGGGGGGTACAATGAGCAGTTCTTC
CASSLEAGGYNEQFF
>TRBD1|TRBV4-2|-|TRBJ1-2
TGTGCCAGCAGCCCTCGCCCGGGGGGACAGGGGGACTATGGCTACACCTTC
CASSPRPGGQGDYGYTF
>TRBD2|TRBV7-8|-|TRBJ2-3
TGTGCCAGCAGCCCCCGCGGAGCGGGGGGCAACACAGATACGCAGTATTTT
CASSPRGAGGNTDTQYF
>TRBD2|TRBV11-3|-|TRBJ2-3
TGTGCCAGCGGCGGGGGAGGGAGGACGCAGTATTTT
CASGGGGRTQYF
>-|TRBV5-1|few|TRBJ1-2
TGCGCCAGCAGCTTTACACCTAACTATGGCTACACCTTC
CASSFTPNYGYTF
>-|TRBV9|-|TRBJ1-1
TGTGCCAGCAGCGTACACAGCATGAACACTGAAGCTTTCTTT
CASSVHSMNTEAFF
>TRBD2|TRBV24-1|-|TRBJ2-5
TGTGCCACCAGTGGGAGCGGGGGGACCCAAGAGACCCAGTACTTC
CATSGSGGTQETQYF
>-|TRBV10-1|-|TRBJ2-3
TGCGCCAGCAGTGACCCTACCGGGGGGCTAGATACGCAGTATTTT
CASSDPTGGLDTQYF
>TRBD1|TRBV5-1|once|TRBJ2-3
TGCGCCAGCAGCTTGCGGGGTCGACAGGGATCTAGCACAGATACGCAGTATTTT
CASSLRGRQGSSTDTQYF
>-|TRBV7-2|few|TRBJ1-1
TGTGCCAGCAGCCCGTTGGGGACATTGAACACTGAAGCTTTCTTT
CASSPLGTLNTEAFF
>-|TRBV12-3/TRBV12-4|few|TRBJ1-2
TGTGCCAGCAGTAATGGGGCGCGGGGCTACACCTTC
CASSNGARGYTF
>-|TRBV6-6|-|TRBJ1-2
TGTGCCAGCAGTACAATCCGACAGGCCCACTATGGCTACACCTTC
CASSTIRQAHYGYTF
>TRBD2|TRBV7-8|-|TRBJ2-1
TGTGCCAGCAGCTCCTCTGGGACTAGCGGGGAAGGTGAGCAGTTCTTC
CASSSSGTSGEGEQFF
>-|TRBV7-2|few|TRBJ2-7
TGTGCCAGCAGCTTAGGACAGGTCGGGTACGAGCAGTACTTC
CASSLGQVGYEQYF
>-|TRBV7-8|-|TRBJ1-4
TGTGCCAGCAGCTTTGGACAGCAAGAAAAACTGTTTTTT
CASSFGQQEKLFF
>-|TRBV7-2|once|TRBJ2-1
TGTGCCAGCAGCTTATACGGGATGGGGAGTTACAATGAGCAGTTCTTC
CASSLYGMGSYNEQFF
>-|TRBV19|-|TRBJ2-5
TGTGCCAGTAGTAAGGCCGGGGTGACCCAGTACTTC
CASSKAGVTQYF
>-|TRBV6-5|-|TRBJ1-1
TGTGCCAGCAGTCCTCAGGGAAACACTGAAGCTTTCTTT
CASSPQGNTEAFF
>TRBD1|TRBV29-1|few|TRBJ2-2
TGCAGAGCGCAGGAGAGGGGAGACAGGGGGTCACCGACGAACACCGGGGAGCTGTTTTTT
CRAQERGDRGSPTNTGELFF
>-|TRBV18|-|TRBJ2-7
TGTGCCAGCTCACCAACGACAGATAGCTCCTACGAGCAGTACTTC
CASSPTTDSSYEQYF
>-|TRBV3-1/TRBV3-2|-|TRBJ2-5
TGTGCCAGCAGCTCGCCAAGGGGGGGGGAGACCCAGTACTTC
CASSSPRGGETQYF
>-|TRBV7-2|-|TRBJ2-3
TGTGCCAGCAGCTTAGAGCGGGGCACAGATACGCAGTATTTT
CASSLERGTDTQYF
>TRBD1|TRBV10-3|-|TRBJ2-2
TGTGCCACCTCAGGACAGGGTCTGGGCGGGGAGCTGTTTTTT
CATSGQGLGGELFF